The TCR beta chain described here comes from a study of metastatic and nonmetastatic thyroid tumors. This clone was recorded at least ten times. V shed 5 bases, J shed 1 base, and the junction held 6 bases outside the gene matches. This CDR3 is built from 16 residues. There were no patients who had received any treatment before thyroid surgery. TCRdb reanalyzed the PCR reads with MiXCR. The data contain 25,000 to 40,000 clones, around 7% of them singletons. The clonotype comes from a female donor with papillary thyroid cancer or a benign thyroid nodule (not recorded which). Some clones in this sample may be carry-over from other donors' samples. This chain links TRBV12-3 or TRBV12-4 with TRBJ1-5; 9 positions match TRBD1. The sample comprised blood. The CDR3 spells CASSTGTGKSNQPQHF. In nucleotides, the CDR3 is TGTGCCAGCAGTACAGGGACAGGGAAGAGCAATCAGCCCCAGCATTTT.